The subject of this entry is one T cell receptor beta chain. Time point indicated: patch test 2, 6 weeks after DPC sensitization. Treatment: therapeutic diphenylcyclopropenone sensitization with weekly scalp DPC. The sample originates from a study of human T cells and chemical hapten exposure. CDR1 SGHAT and CDR2 FQNNGV come from the germline V gene. This CDR3 spans 11 amino acids. V was trimmed by 5 bases and J by 5 bases, leaving 5 bases between them. Each CDR3 protein gets one entry after TCRdb re-called the RACE reads with MiXCR. The sample lists roughly 96,000 distinct CDR3 sequences, approximately 8.6% occurring once.

The V gene is TRBV11-2, the J gene TRBJ2-3; D not certain. The input for sequencing was whole blood, taken in connection with sensitization to the hapten diphenylcyclopropenone (DPC). The source is a woman aged 40 to 55 with alopecia areata. Some clones in this sample may be carry-over from other donors' samples. This chain's CDR3 is CASSHKDTQYF. CDR3 nucleotides: TGTGCCAGCAGCCACAAAGATACGCAGTATTTT.